These 15 T cell receptor beta chains share one sample of origin, sequenced in a study of metastatic and nonmetastatic thyroid tumors. TCRdb re-processed the PCR reads through MiXCR. Here the sample spans about 23,000 clones, roughly 22% being singletons. No treatment had been given to any patient before thyroid surgery. Specimen: blood. These receptors were collected from a female donor with papillary thyroid cancer or a benign thyroid nodule (not recorded which). Some clones in this sample may be carry-over from other donors' samples.

This clone was observed a few times. An end of the junction differs from the germline gene, which may be a read error. The chain carries TRBV25-1 and TRBJ2-2; TRBD1 aligns across 9 bases. The length of the CDR3 is 15 residues. Germline CDR1 and CDR2: MGHDK and SYGVNS. DNA of the CDR3: TGTGCCATCAGTGAATGGGACAGGGACACCGGGGAGCTGTTTTTT. Amino acid sequence: CAISEWDRDTGELFF.

J is TRBJ1-6 and V is TRBV7-2, with D uncertain. CDR3 length equals 13 residues. Trimming took off 1 base at V and 4 bases at J, with 2 bases between the two ends. Germline CDR1 SGHTA, CDR2 FQGNSA. CDR3 sequence reads: CASSLGYNSPLHF. CDR3 DNA: TGTGCCAGCAGCTTAGGGTATAATTCACCCCTCCACTTT. Based on the CDR3 plus reference TRBV7-2 and TRBJ1-6, the full variable domain is GAGVSQSPSNKVTEKGKDVELRCDPISGHTALYWYRQSLGQGLEFLIYFQGNSAPDKSGLPSDRFSAERTGGSVSTLTIQRTQQEDSAVYLCASSLGYNSPLHFGNGTRLTVT.

The sample holds many counts of this clone. The V call is TRBV10-3, the J call TRBJ1-1, with 10 bases lining up with TRBD1. CDR1 is ENHRY and CDR2 is SYGVKD in the germline V gene. The CDR3 length is 14 residues. V was pared by 7 bases and J by 3 bases, with 5 bases of the junction left unmatched. The CDR3 here is CAINDRGQDTEAFF. The CDR3, as DNA: TGTGCCATCAACGACAGGGGGCAGGACACTGAAGCTTTCTTT.

The table lists this clone with many counts. The chain is built from TRBV24-1 and TRBJ2-1; D unresolved. This CDR3 contains 16 residues. V gave up 4 bases and J gave up 6 bases, with 18 bases separating them. Germline V CDR1 and CDR2: KGHDR, SFDVKD. The CDR3 DNA is TGTGCCACCAGTGACCTCCCGGGCCGCAACGGCAATGAGCAGTTCTTC. This sequence encodes CATSDLPGRNGNEQFF.

A remark on this clone: Compared with germline, one end of the junction differs, possibly owing to a read error. The chain uses TRBV6-5 and TRBJ1-4; D is undetermined. The germline CDR1 and CDR2 sequences are MNHEY and SVGAGI. The CDR3 is made up of 13 amino acids. CDR3 in DNA: TGTGCCAGCAGACCTAGGACGGTTGGGAAACTGGTTTTT. Amino acid sequence: CASRPRTVGKLVF.

Many counts were recorded for this clone. V gene TRBV19 combines with J gene TRBJ1-4, with TRBD1 matching over 7 bases. Germline V gene lookup returns CDR1 LNHDA and CDR2 SQIVND (reference sequence). Unmatched junction bases numbered 8, after V lost 6 bases and J lost 4 bases. CDR3 length: 15 residues. As DNA, the CDR3 is TGTGCCAGTAGAGGTCCGGGACAGATTAATGAAAAACTGTTTTTT. It translates to CASRGPGQINEKLFF.

This clone was recorded many times. The chain couples TRBV11-2 to TRBJ1-5; D is uncertain. V gave up 4 bases and J gave up 1 base, with 8 bases separating them. CDR1 and CDR2 from the germline V gene are SGHAT and FQNNGV. The CDR3 loop spans 14 amino acids. The CDR3 region is CASSSTGSNQPQHF. CDR3 DNA sequence: TGTGCCAGCAGCTCGACGGGGAGCAATCAGCCCCAGCATTTT.

There are many counts of this clone. This chain connects TRBV2 to TRBJ2-5; tentative D call: TRBD2 (5 bases). The V gene's germline CDR1 is SNHLY and CDR2 FYNNEI. V was trimmed by 7 bases and J by 4 bases, leaving 10 bases between them. This CDR3 is 12 amino acids long. CDR3 amino acids: CASTGWGETQYF. CDR3 nucleotides: TGTGCCAGCACGGGGTGGGGAGAGACCCAGTACTTC.

This clone was found many times. The rearrangement links TRBV11-1 to TRBJ1-1; possibly TRBD1 for D (6 bases). CDR1 is SGHAT and CDR2 is FQDESV in the germline V gene (reference sequence). Deletions cut 2 bases from V and 4 bases from J, with 8 bases between. The CDR3 runs to 13 residues. The CDR3 sequence is CASSLSRGTEAFF. CDR3 DNA: TGTGCCAGCAGCTTAAGCAGGGGCACTGAAGCTTTCTTT.

Turning to this clone: A much larger clone differs from this one at a single base, so this may be a read error. The rearrangement uses TRBV7-3 and TRBJ2-5; D is unresolved. This CDR3 region has 16 residues. V was cut by 0 bases and J by 1 base, with 12 bases left in between. Germline CDR1 is SGHTA and CDR2 is FQGTGA. In DNA, the CDR3 is TGTGCCAGCAGCTTAACAGGACGGAACATCCAAGAGACCCAGTACTTC. It codes for CASSLTGRNIQETQYF. Full variable domain (missing parts from reference TRBV7-3 and TRBJ2-5): GAGVSQTPSNKVTEKGKYVELRCDPISGHTALYWYRQSLGQGPEFLIYFQGTGAADDSGLPNDRFFAVRPEGSVSTLKIQRTERGDSAVYLCASSLTGRNIQETQYFGPGTRLLVL.

This clone occurred many times. The chain carries TRBV28 and TRBJ2-1, with TRBD2 matching 9 bases. Germline CDR1 is MDHEN and CDR2 is SYDVKM. V lost 5 bases to trimming and J lost 3 bases; unmatched junction nucleotides: 14. This CDR3 has 18 amino acids. The CDR3 here is CASSLRIFSGSLYNEQFF. The CDR3, as DNA: TGTGCCAGCAGTCTTCGTATTTTTAGCGGGAGTCTCTACAATGAGCAGTTCTTC.

There are many counts of this clone. The chain couples TRBV7-2 to TRBJ1-2; 9 nucleotides align to TRBD1. The CDR3 has 15 amino acids. Germline V gene data show CDR1 as SGHTA and CDR2 as FQGNSA. After removal of 2 bases from V and 4 bases from J, the junction contained 5 bases not matched to a gene. CDR3 DNA: TGTGCCAGCAGCTTATCCCTGACAGGGGGCTATGGCTACACCTTC. Its translation: CASSLSLTGGYGYTF.

The sample holds many counts of this clone. The chain is built from TRBV4-2 and TRBJ1-1; D possibly corresponds to TRBD1 (6 bases). The CDR3 spans 14 residues. The germline V gene encodes CDR1 LGHNA and CDR2 YNFKEQ. V was shortened by 3 bases and J by 5 bases, with 13 bases between the two germline ends. The CDR3 DNA reads as TGTGCCAGCAGCCAGCGTACAGGGTTAACTGAAGCTTTCTTT. Translation gives CASSQRTGLTEAFF.

This clone was found many times. The gene calls are TRBV2 and TRBJ2-3; TRBD2 matches at 15 bases. Looked up from germline, CDR1 is SNHLY and CDR2 is FYNNEI. V trimming: 9 bases; J trimming: 7 bases; junction bases outside the gene matches: 5. The CDR3 is made up of 14 amino acids. CDR3 sequence (DNA): TGTGCCAGTCCGGGACTAGCGGGAGGAAATACGCAGTATTTT. This encodes CASPGLAGGNTQYF.

J is TRBJ1-1 and V is TRBV27; D remains unclear. Looked up from germline, CDR1 is MNHEY and CDR2 is SMNVEV (reference sequence). The CDR3 is 14 amino acids. Trimming pared 6 bases from V and 5 bases from J, leaving 16 bases between. CDR3: CASRPGVPRTEAFF. For the CDR3, the DNA is TGTGCCAGCAGGCCAGGCGTCCCAAGGACTGAAGCTTTCTTT.